This record looks at one T cell receptor beta chain sequence and its context. TCRdb's table, derived via immunoSEQ multiplex PCR, lists solely in-frame clones and lacks some. The data contain just under 90,000 clones, roughly 87% of them seen just once; the ten biggest clones take up 5.8%. The data were obtained in a study of T cell responses to AZD1222 COVID-19 vaccine. The CDR3 is 10 residues long. Germline V gene data show CDR1 as SGHVS and CDR2 as FNYEAQ. The sequences come from peripheral blood, collected on day 0 of AZD1222 vaccination. The receptor was isolated from an adult in good health. The chain has TRBV7-6 and TRBJ1-1; D is unresolved. The CDR3 coding sequence is TGTGCTCTCCACGAGACACGGGCTTTCTTT. Amino acid sequence: CALHETRAFF.